This T cell receptor beta chain was found in a study of T cells in Graves' hyperthyroidism and ophthalmopathy. The study excluded patients with uncontrolled infection, other autoimmune disease, pregnancy or lactation. This clonotype was counted ten times or more. The V gene end was trimmed by 0 bases and the J gene end by 3 bases; junction bases not matched to a gene: 5. CDR1 and CDR2 (germline): DFQATT, SNEGSKA (reference sequence). The length of the CDR3 is 15 residues. The CDR3 regions of TCR beta were amplified from RNA transcripts. During a first-round RT-PCR of the TCR CDR3, the HTBI primer set was used. One entry per CDR3 protein, called by TCRdb with MiXCR from the multiplex PCR reads. The sample has about 600,000 distinct CDR3 sequences; 15% to 20% are singletons.

The TCR sequence derives from a middle-aged woman with Graves' ophthalmopathy. Sequencing was done on a sample of blood. This rearrangement joins TRBV20-1 to TRBJ2-7; TRBD2 aligns across 10 bases. CDR3 sequence (DNA): TGCAGTGCTAGAGATTCCATAGCGGGAGGCTACGAGCAGTACTTC. It yields the protein CSARDSIAGGYEQYF.